The 22 T cell receptor beta chains listed next were all sequenced from one sample in a study of cytomegalovirus exposure and HLA in healthy donors. Use of 60 Vbeta and 13 Jbeta primers characterized the PCR. Data came from immunoSEQ multiplex PCR; TCRdb stores just in-frame clones and leaves some out. The sample comprises 150,000 to 200,000 clones, over 70% of which are singletons, and about 3.1% rests with the top ten. The sequenced material came from PBMCs. All receptors derive from a female donor in good health and CMV-seronegative.

The chain recombines TRBV7-9 with TRBJ2-5; possibly TRBD2 for D (6 bases). V was clipped by 1 base and J by 5 bases, with 8 bases between them. This CDR3 is 13 amino acids long. Germline V gene data show CDR1 as SEHNR and CDR2 as FQNEAQ (reference sequence). The CDR3 sequence: CASSLEGRETQYF. In nucleotides, the CDR3 is TGTGCCAGCAGCTTAGAAGGGAGGGAGACCCAGTACTTC.

The V call is TRBV2, the J call TRBJ2-7, with 9 bases lining up with TRBD1. The V gene's germline CDR1 is SNHLY and CDR2 FYNNEI. CDR3 size: 13 residues. The V gene end was trimmed by 10 bases and the J gene end by 8 bases; junction bases not matched to a gene: 12. CDR3 nucleotide sequence: TGTGCCACCAAGGCGGGACAGGGCAGAAAGCAGTACTTC. It translates to CATKAGQGRKQYF.

This clone was picked up a small number of times. The chain combines TRBV6-5 with TRBJ2-1; D is unresolved. This CDR3 region has 15 residues. V dropped 6 bases and J dropped 0 bases, with 12 bases sitting between them. Germline V lookup: CDR1 MNHEY, CDR2 SVGAGI. The DNA for the CDR3 is TGTGCCAGCAGCCGTTCGATGAGCTCCTACAATGAGCAGTTCTTC. Its translation is CASSRSMSSYNEQFF.

The chain couples TRBV7-2 to TRBJ2-3, with D unresolved. The CDR3 runs 13 residues. Trimming took off 2 bases at V and 2 bases at J, with 5 bases between the two ends. Germline CDR1 reads SGHTA; CDR2 reads FQGNSA. CDR3 nucleotide sequence: TGTGCCAGCAGCTTACTACCCACAGATACGCAGTATTTT. It translates to CASSLLPTDTQYF.

The chain uses TRBV18 and TRBJ2-3; 13 nucleotides match TRBD2. Germline V gene lookup returns CDR1 KGHSH and CDR2 LQKENI. Unmatched junction bases numbered 8, after V lost 5 bases and J lost 3 bases. The CDR3 is made up of 17 amino acids. The CDR3 loop is CASSSKTSGGPTDTQYF. The CDR3 DNA reads as TGTGCCAGCTCATCGAAGACTAGCGGGGGGCCAACAGATACGCAGTATTTT.

The rearrangement links TRBV7-9 to TRBJ2-7; unclear D gene. V lost 3 bases to trimming and J lost 0 bases, with 9 bases between them. Germline lookup yields CDR1 SEHNR and CDR2 FQNEAQ (reference sequence). There are 14 residues in the CDR3. For the CDR3, the DNA is TGTGCCAGCAGCTTTCAGTTCAGCTCCTACGAGCAGTACTTC. Encoded protein: CASSFQFSSYEQYF. Full variable domain (outside the CDR3, taken from reference TRBV7-9 and TRBJ2-7): DTGVSQNPRHKITKRGQNVTFRCDPISEHNRLYWYRQTLGQGPEFLTYFQNEAQLEKSRLLSDRFSAERPKGSFSTLEIQRTEQGDSAMYLCASSFQFSSYEQYFGPGTRLTVT.

There are a few counts of this clone. This rearrangement joins TRBV27 to TRBJ2-7; the D is unclear. V lost 0 bases, J lost 2 bases, and 5 bases lay in between. Germline lookup yields CDR1 MNHEY and CDR2 SMNVEV (reference sequence). The CDR3 spans 13 residues. The CDR3 spells CASSLSPTYEQYF. CDR3 sequence (DNA): TGTGCCAGCAGTTTATCCCCTACCTACGAGCAGTACTTC.

This chain links TRBV18 with TRBJ1-1, with D tentatively TRBD1 (6 bases). The germline gives CDR1 KGHSH, CDR2 LQKENI. This CDR3 is 15 amino acids long. The V gene lost 4 bases and the J gene lost 1 base, with 13 bases spanning the gap. The DNA of the CDR3 is TGTGCCAGCTCACTGGGGGCAGATCCGAACACTGAAGCTTTCTTT. Protein product: CASSLGADPNTEAFF.

This clone has a handful of counts. The V call is TRBV28, the J call TRBJ2-7, with TRBD1 matching 9 bases. The trim removed 6 bases at V and 3 bases at J, leaving 6 bases unmatched. The CDR3 consists of 14 residues. CDR1 is MDHEN and CDR2 is SYDVKM in the germline V gene. CDR3 sequence (DNA): TGTGCCAGCAGGCGGGACAGGGTAGTCTACGAGCAGTACTTC. Its protein is CASRRDRVVYEQYF.

This rearrangement joins TRBV5-1 to TRBJ2-7; 7 nucleotides agree with TRBD2. V dropped 0 bases and J dropped 0; count of bases not matched to a gene: 9. The CDR3 sequence is 17 residues long. Germline V gene sequence: CDR1 SGHRS, CDR2 YFSETQ. This CDR3 is CASSLEGTLASSYEQYF. CDR3 DNA: TGCGCCAGCAGCTTGGAGGGAACACTAGCGAGCTCCTACGAGCAGTACTTC.

CDR3 sequence: CASSYRSSAYEQYF. The CDR3 DNA reads TGTGCCAGCAGTTATAGGTCTAGCGCCTACGAGCAGTACTTC. V gene TRBV6-5 combines with J gene TRBJ2-7; D perhaps matches TRBD2 (6 bases). V lost 3 bases and J 2 bases, leaving 11 bases between the germline ends. The length of the CDR3 is 14 residues. CDR1 MNHEY and CDR2 SVGAGI come from the germline V gene.

The chain is built from TRBV7-9 and TRBJ1-2; D might be TRBD1 (5 bases). There are 13 residues in the CDR3. Trimming cost V 1 base and J 3 bases, with 6 bases left between them. Looked up from germline, CDR1 is SEHNR and CDR2 is FQNEAQ (reference sequence). The CDR3 DNA reads TGTGCCAGCAGCTTAGGCAGGGACTATGGCTACACCTTC. Amino acid sequence: CASSLGRDYGYTF. Looking up the rest from reference TRBV7-9 and TRBJ1-2 gives the full variable domain: DTGVSQNPRHKITKRGQNVTFRCDPISEHNRLYWYRQTLGQGPEFLTYFQNEAQLEKSRLLSDRFSAERPKGSFSTLEIQRTEQGDSAMYLCASSLGRDYGYTFGSGTRLTVV.

This chain links TRBV28 with TRBJ2-5; 8 bases fit TRBD1. This CDR3 has 16 amino acids. Germline V gene sequence: CDR1 MDHEN, CDR2 SYDVKM. J was trimmed by 5 bases and V by 5 bases; bases with no gene match: 13. The CDR3 spells CASSPYPPGGRETQYF. In DNA, the CDR3 is TGTGCCAGCAGTCCCTATCCCCCAGGGGGCAGGGAGACCCAGTACTTC.

The J gene is TRBJ1-3, the V gene TRBV28; D gene ambiguous. Germline loops: CDR1 MDHEN, CDR2 SYDVKM. V was cut by 4 bases and J by 0 bases, with 4 bases left in between. CDR3 length: 13 amino acids. CDR3 sequence: CASSWASGNTIYF. CDR3 nucleotide sequence: TGTGCCAGCAGTTGGGCCTCTGGAAACACCATATATTTT.

The V gene is TRBV28, the J gene TRBJ1-3; weak D call: TRBD1 (5 bases). Germline CDR1 MDHEN, CDR2 SYDVKM. The CDR3 is made up of 13 amino acids. V lost 9 bases, J lost 8 bases, and 17 bases lay in between. The CDR3 loop reads CASRGPRRDTIYF. The CDR3 DNA reads as TGTGCCAGTCGGGGCCCTCGGAGGGACACCATATATTTT.

This rearrangement joins TRBV4-1 to TRBJ1-5, with no clear D. CDR3 length: 16 residues. The V gene's germline CDR1 is MGHRA and CDR2 YSYEKL. Between the trimmed V and J ends, which lost 0 bases and 4 bases, there was a span of 13 bases. In DNA form, the CDR3 reads TGCGCCAGCAGCCAAGATGCCGGGGATGGTAATCAGCCCCAGCATTTT. Protein: CASSQDAGDGNQPQHF.

The rearrangement uses TRBV28 and TRBJ2-3; 11 nucleotides match TRBD2. The J segment lost 5 bases and the V segment lost 2 bases, leaving 3 bases of the junction unmatched. The CDR3 runs 15 residues. Germline assignment: CDR1 MDHEN and CDR2 SYDVKM. The CDR3 is CASSLRGLAGDTQYF. CDR3 sequence (DNA): TGTGCCAGCAGTTTACGCGGACTAGCGGGAGATACGCAGTATTTT.

This clone was found once. The chain carries TRBV7-3 and TRBJ2-7, with D tentatively TRBD2 (6 bases). Trimming cost V 4 bases and J 6 bases, with 13 bases left between them. The CDR3 contains 13 residues. In germline, CDR1 is SGHTA, CDR2 FQGTGA. The CDR3 protein is CASSSGTLGEQYF. In nucleotides, the CDR3 is TGTGCCAGCAGCTCCGGGACTCTGGGCGAGCAGTACTTC.

In DNA form, the CDR3 reads TGTGCCAGCAGCGAGGACGGGACTAGCGGGGGGTTTTCCGAGACCCAGTACTTC. It encodes CASSEDGTSGGFSETQYF. This sequence joins TRBV5-6 and TRBJ2-5, with 15 bases matching TRBD2. CDR3 length equals 18 residues. The V and J ends lost 4 bases and 5 bases, in that order; junction bases with no gene match: 12. Looked up from germline, CDR1 is SGHDT and CDR2 is YYEEEE.

Concerning this clone: Without the conserved terminal phenylalanine or tryptophan, this CDR3 likely stems from a read error. The chain uses TRBV11-3 and TRBJ1-1, with D possibly TRBD1 on 5 matching bases. Germline V gives CDR1 SGHNT, CDR2 YENEEA. CDR3 length: 14 residues. V gave up 5 bases and J gave up 4 bases, with 14 bases separating them. The CDR3 sequence is CASSPGGSGTEAFL. The CDR3 nucleotides read TGTGCCAGCAGCCCCGGGGGGTCCGGCACTGAAGCTTTCCTT.

The chain couples TRBV9 to TRBJ1-1, with 10 nucleotides matching TRBD1. Trimming removed 3 bases from V and 1 base from J; junction bases left unmatched: 6. The CDR3 contains 16 residues. In germline, CDR1 is SGDLS, CDR2 YYNGEE. The CDR3 bases are TGTGCCAGCAGCGGTGACAGGGGGCCTCGGAACACTGAAGCTTTCTTT. The encoded protein is CASSGDRGPRNTEAFF.

This clone came up a few times. The V call is TRBV5-1, the J call TRBJ2-3; TRBD1 matches 7 bases. This CDR3 region has 15 residues. Germline lookup yields CDR1 SGHRS and CDR2 YFSETQ. The V and J ends lost 4 bases and 6 bases, in that order; junction bases with no gene match: 11. CDR3 sequence: CASSLEQGLDDTQYF. The CDR3 nucleotides are TGCGCCAGCAGCCTGGAACAGGGGTTGGATGATACGCAGTATTTT.